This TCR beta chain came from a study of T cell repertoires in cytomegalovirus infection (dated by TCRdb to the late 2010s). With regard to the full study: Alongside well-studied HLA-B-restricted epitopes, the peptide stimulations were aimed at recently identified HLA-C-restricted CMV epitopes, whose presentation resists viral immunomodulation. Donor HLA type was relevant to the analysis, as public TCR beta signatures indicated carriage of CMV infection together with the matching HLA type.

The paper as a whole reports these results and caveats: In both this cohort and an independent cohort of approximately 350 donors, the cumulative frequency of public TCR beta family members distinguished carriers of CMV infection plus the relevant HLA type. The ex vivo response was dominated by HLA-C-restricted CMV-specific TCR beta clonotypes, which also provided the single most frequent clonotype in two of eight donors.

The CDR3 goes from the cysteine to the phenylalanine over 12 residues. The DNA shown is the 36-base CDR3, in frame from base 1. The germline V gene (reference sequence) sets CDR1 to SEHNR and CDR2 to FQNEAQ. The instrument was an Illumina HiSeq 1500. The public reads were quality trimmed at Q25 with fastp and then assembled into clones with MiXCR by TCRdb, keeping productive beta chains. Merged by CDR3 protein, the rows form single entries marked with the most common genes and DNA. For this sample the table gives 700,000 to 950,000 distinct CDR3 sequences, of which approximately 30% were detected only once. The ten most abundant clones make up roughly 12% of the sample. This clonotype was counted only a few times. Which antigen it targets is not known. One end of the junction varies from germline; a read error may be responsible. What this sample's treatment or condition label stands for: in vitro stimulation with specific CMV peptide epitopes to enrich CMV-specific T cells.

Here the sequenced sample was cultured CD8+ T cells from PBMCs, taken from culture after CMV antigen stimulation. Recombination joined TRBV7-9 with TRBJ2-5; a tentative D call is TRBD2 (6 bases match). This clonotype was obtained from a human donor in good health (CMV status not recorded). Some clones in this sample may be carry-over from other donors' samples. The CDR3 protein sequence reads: CASSARDGRGNF. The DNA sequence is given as TGTGCCAGCAGCGCGCGGGACGGCCGAGGGAACTTC.